This T cell receptor beta chain was obtained from a study of blood T cell repertoires in COVID-19. Study summary: The United States, Italy and Spain supplied acute and convalescent COVID-19 samples. From T cells, B-cell-depleted T cells, or PBMCs came the material, which was cDNA or gDNA.

V was cut by 7 bases and J by 7 bases, with 13 bases left in between. The length of the CDR3 is 12 residues. As handled by the study authors: Quantification of nucleated cells was approximated via reference gene primer amplification. Method: immunoSEQ multiplex PCR; TCRdb's copy keeps in-frame clones and lacks some. V and J calls and clone size are copied from that table; D and trimming were computed from the DNA. The profile shows about 260,000 clones, approximately 80% of them singletons. The rearrangement joins TRBV12-3 or TRBV12-4 to TRBJ1-2; tentatively, D is TRBD1 (5 bases). This TCR derives from a man in his sixties with acute or convalescent COVID-19. The sequenced sample was peripheral blood. The CDR3 spells CASNQGGGGYTF. The CDR3 DNA follows: TGTGCCAGCAACCAGGGAGGTGGTGGCTACACCTTC.